The 6 T cell receptor beta chains below all came from one sample that was sequenced in a study of CD8+ T cells in alopecia areata. cDNA reverse transcribed from extracted RNA served as the sequencing template. TCRdb keeps only in-frame clones here, not all; method: immunoSEQ multiplex PCR. The data hold roughly 250,000 clones, with 65% to 70% observed a single time. The input for sequencing was CD4+ T cells sorted from blood, taken at week 0. All receptors derive from a human donor with alopecia areata.

This chain joins TRBV19 and TRBJ2-6; D remains ambiguous. The V gene's germline CDR1 is LNHDA and CDR2 SQIVND (reference sequence). The CDR3 has 18 residues. Deletions cut 6 bases from V and 0 bases from J, with 18 bases between. The chain's CDR3 is CASSPPRQSYSGANVLTF. CDR3 nucleotides: TGTGCCAGTAGCCCACCGCGGCAGTCTTACTCTGGGGCCAACGTCCTGACTTTC. Full variable domain (rest looked up from reference TRBV19 and TRBJ2-6): DGGITQSPKYLFRKEGQNVTLSCEQNLNHDAMYWYRQDPGQGLRLIYYSQIVNDFQKGDIAEGYSVSREKKESFPLTVTSAQKNPTAFYLCASSPPRQSYSGANVLTFGAGSRLTVL.

The chain uses TRBV11-2 and TRBJ1-4, with a weak D call TRBD1 (6 bases). The CDR3 is 14 amino acids. The V gene lost 5 bases and the J gene lost 8 bases, with 15 bases spanning the gap. The V gene's germline CDR1 is SGHAT and CDR2 FQNNGV. As DNA, the CDR3 is TGTGCCAGCAGCCGGGACACGGGAGGAGAAAAACTGTTTTTT. This translates into CASSRDTGGEKLFF.

V usage is TRBV27 and J usage is TRBJ2-5; 7 nucleotides agree with TRBD1. V gave up 4 bases and J gave up 4 bases; unmatched junction bases: 6. Germline values: CDR1 MNHEY, CDR2 SMNVEV (reference sequence). The CDR3 consists of 14 residues. The CDR3 loop reads CASSSRGLGETQYF. DNA of the CDR3: TGTGCCAGCAGTTCCAGGGGGTTAGGAGAGACCCAGTACTTC.

The gene calls are TRBV29-1 and TRBJ2-1, with D perhaps TRBD1 (6 bases). V shed 5 bases and J shed 6 bases, with 14 bases lying between them. Germline V lookup: CDR1 SQVTM, CDR2 ANQGSEA. This CDR3 has 13 residues. CDR3 in amino acids: CSVLGDTSNEQFF. The CDR3 nucleotides are TGCAGCGTTTTAGGGGACACTTCCAATGAGCAGTTCTTC.

This clone has a handful of counts. V usage is TRBV29-1 and J usage is TRBJ2-5, with 12 bases identical to TRBD1. The CDR3 spans 13 residues. With 5 bases clipped from V and 5 bases from J, the junction kept 3 bases outside the gene matches. In germline, CDR1 is SQVTM, CDR2 ANQGSEA. The CDR3 region is CSVWDRGPETQYF. Written as DNA, the CDR3 is TGCAGCGTTTGGGACAGGGGGCCCGAGACCCAGTACTTC.

Concerning this clone: Relative to the germline gene, one junction end is altered; a read error may explain this. The genes are TRBV7-7 and TRBJ1-4; unclear D gene. This CDR3 contains 13 residues. Germline V gene lookup returns CDR1 SSHAT and CDR2 FNYEAQ (reference sequence). The CDR3 spells CASSLRMGEKLFF. The CDR3, as DNA: TGTGCTAGCAGCCTTAGGATGGGTGAAAAACTGTTTTTT.